The 14 T cell receptor beta chains below come from one sample, sequenced in a study of control samples from healthy donors and cancer patients. Generated by immunoSEQ multiplex PCR, the TCRdb table keeps only in-frame clones and is missing some. Altogether roughly 150,000 clones are present, roughly 93% being singletons, with the ten largest covering 5.8%. The sample consisted of blood. The receptor source for this set is a man between 18 and 35 years old in good health.

The rearrangement uses TRBV28 and TRBJ2-2; possible D gene TRBD2, 6 bases. The ends were cut back, 3 bases at V and 5 bases at J, with 16 bases in the middle. The germline CDR1 and CDR2 sequences are MDHEN and SYDVKM. CDR3 length: 16 residues. The CDR3 DNA reads TGTGCCAGCAGTTTCCCAGCGGGTCGATCTACCGGGGAGCTGTTTTTT. Amino acids: CASSFPAGRSTGELFF.

This rearrangement joins TRBV4-3 to TRBJ2-6, with D unclear. The CDR3 is 13 amino acids. V lost 3 bases and J lost 4, with 4 bases in between. The germline CDR1 and CDR2 sequences are LGHNA and YSLEER. CDR3 bases: TGCGCCAGCAGCCAGGCCGGGGCCAACGTCCTGACTTTC. Its protein product is CASSQAGANVLTF.

V usage is TRBV6-1 and J usage is TRBJ1-1; D is uncertain. Per the germline V gene, CDR1 is MNHNS and CDR2 is SASEGT. CDR3 length: 13 residues. V was shortened by 2 bases and J by 4 bases, with 8 bases between the two germline ends. The CDR3: CASSEIAGTEAFF. The DNA for the CDR3 is TGTGCCAGCAGTGAAATTGCGGGCACTGAAGCTTTCTTT.

The chain combines TRBV14 with TRBJ2-7; either TRBD1 or TRBD2 may supply D (6 bases each). The germline gives CDR1 SGHDN, CDR2 FVKESK. The CDR3 covers 16 residues. With 1 base removed from V and 0 bases from J, the gap between germline ends came to 13 bases. The CDR3 nucleotides read TGTGCCAGCAGCCAAGGAGGAGGGGGAAGCTCCTACGAGCAGTACTTC. Its protein product is CASSQGGGGSSYEQYF.

J is TRBJ1-4 and V is TRBV4-1; D is uncertain. Germline V gene data show CDR1 as MGHRA and CDR2 as YSYEKL. V gave up 5 bases and J gave up 10 bases, with 11 bases separating them. The length of the CDR3 is 12 residues. The CDR3 loop reads CASSWTSGKLFF. The CDR3, as DNA: TGCGCCAGCAGCTGGACCAGCGGAAAACTGTTTTTT.

Only a few counts were recorded for this clone. The V gene is TRBV11-2, the J gene TRBJ1-5; no reliable D call. The germline V gene has CDR1 SGHAT and CDR2 FQNNGV. This CDR3 contains 13 residues. Trimming took 1 base from V and 3 from J, leaving 4 bases between them. The DNA for the CDR3 is TGTGCCAGCAGCTTAGGGACCAATCAGCCCCAGCATTTT. It codes for CASSLGTNQPQHF.

This chain joins TRBV7-9 and TRBJ2-2; 8 bases fit TRBD1. This CDR3 is built from 15 residues. V lost 5 bases to trimming and J lost 4 bases; unmatched junction nucleotides: 6. Germline CDR1 is SEHNR and CDR2 is FQNEAQ (reference sequence). The CDR3 sequence: CASSETGAGTGELFF. The CDR3 bases are TGTGCCAGCAGCGAGACAGGGGCGGGCACCGGGGAGCTGTTTTTT.

This clone was seen a single time. V gene TRBV7-9 combines with J gene TRBJ2-7; D not resolved. Per germline, CDR1 SEHNR and CDR2 FQNEAQ (reference sequence). There are 17 residues in the CDR3. V shed 1 base and J shed 3 bases, with 19 bases lying between them. CDR3 sequence: CASSLDLIYPRRYEQYF. The DNA for the CDR3 is TGTGCCAGCAGCTTAGACCTTATTTATCCTCGGCGCTACGAGCAGTACTTC.

The chain employs TRBV5-1 and TRBJ2-1; D may be TRBD1 (6 bases). Germline V gives CDR1 SGHRS, CDR2 YFSETQ. The CDR3 runs to 17 residues. V was clipped by 4 bases and J by 0 bases, with 17 bases between them. This chain's CDR3 is CASSPLSGEGSYNEQFF. CDR3 coding DNA: TGCGCCAGCAGCCCACTCTCAGGGGAAGGCTCCTACAATGAGCAGTTCTTC. Full variable domain (remainder filled in from reference TRBV5-1 and TRBJ2-1): KAGVTQTPRYLIKTRGQQVTLSCSPISGHRSVSWYQQTPGQGLQFLFEYFSETQRNKGNFPGRFSGRQFSNSRSEMNVSTLELGDSALYLCASSPLSGEGSYNEQFFGPGTRLTVL.

This chain uses TRBV14 with TRBJ2-2; no clear D. The CDR3 runs to 14 residues. Germline values: CDR1 SGHDN, CDR2 FVKESK. Deletions cut 1 base from V and 8 bases from J, with 11 bases between. Here the CDR3 reads CASSQVAEFGELFF. The CDR3 DNA sequence: TGTGCCAGCAGCCAAGTTGCAGAATTTGGGGAGCTGTTTTTT. The full variable domain, its missing parts supplied by reference TRBV14 and TRBJ2-2, is EAGVTQFPSHSVIEKGQTVTLRCDPISGHDNLYWYRRVMGKEIKFLLHFVKESKQDESGMPNNRFLAERTGGTYSTLKVQPAELEDSGVYFCASSQVAEFGELFFGEGSRLTVL.

This clone has only one observation. V usage is TRBV12-3 or TRBV12-4 and J usage is TRBJ1-1; D is perhaps TRBD1 (5 bases). V was cut by 4 bases and J by 7 bases, with 13 bases left in between. This CDR3 region has 13 residues. CDR3 sequence (DNA): TGTGCCAGCAGTTCGACCTCGGGGCTTGAAGCTTTCTTT. It is translated as CASSSTSGLEAFF.

This rearrangement joins TRBV5-1 to TRBJ2-1, with 11 bases lining up with TRBD2. Per the germline V gene, CDR1 is SGHRS and CDR2 is YFSETQ. The CDR3 runs to 15 residues. Trimming cost V 3 bases and J 2 bases; bases outside gene matches: 1. The CDR3, as DNA: TGCGCCAGCAGCTCGACTAGCGGGACCTACAATGAGCAGTTCTTC. The encoded protein is CASSSTSGTYNEQFF.

The chain has TRBV21-1 and TRBJ2-1; TRBD2, the table's D call, was not compared with the DNA. TRBV21-1 is an annotated pseudogene. This CDR3 contains 16 residues. The CDR3 spells CASSKLGTSGKNEQFF. CDR3 sequence (DNA): TGTGCCAGCAGCAAACTCGGGACTAGCGGGAAGAATGAGCAGTTCTTC.

This chain uses TRBV6-5 with TRBJ2-1, with 9 bases that match TRBD2. The CDR3 runs 16 residues. Trimming cost V 4 bases and J 2 bases; bases outside gene matches: 6. Germline values: CDR1 MNHEY, CDR2 SVGAGI. The CDR3 here is CASSLTSGYTYNEQFF. The CDR3 DNA follows: TGTGCCAGCAGTTTAACTAGCGGGTATACCTACAATGAGCAGTTCTTC.